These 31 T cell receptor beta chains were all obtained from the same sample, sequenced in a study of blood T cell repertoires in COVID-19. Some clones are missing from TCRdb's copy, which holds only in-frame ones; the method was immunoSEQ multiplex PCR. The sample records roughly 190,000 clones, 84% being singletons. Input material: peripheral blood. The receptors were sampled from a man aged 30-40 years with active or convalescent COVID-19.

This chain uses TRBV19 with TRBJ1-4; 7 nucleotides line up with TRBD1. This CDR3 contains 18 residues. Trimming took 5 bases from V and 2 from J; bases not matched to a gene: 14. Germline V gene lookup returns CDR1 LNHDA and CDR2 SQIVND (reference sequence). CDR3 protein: CASSWRGGVSGTNEKLFF. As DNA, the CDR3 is TGTGCCAGTAGTTGGCGAGGGGGCGTGTCCGGGACTAATGAAAAACTGTTTTTT. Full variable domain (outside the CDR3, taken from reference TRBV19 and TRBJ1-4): DGGITQSPKYLFRKEGQNVTLSCEQNLNHDAMYWYRQDPGQGLRLIYYSQIVNDFQKGDIAEGYSVSREKKESFPLTVTSAQKNPTAFYLCASSWRGGVSGTNEKLFFGSGTQLSVL.

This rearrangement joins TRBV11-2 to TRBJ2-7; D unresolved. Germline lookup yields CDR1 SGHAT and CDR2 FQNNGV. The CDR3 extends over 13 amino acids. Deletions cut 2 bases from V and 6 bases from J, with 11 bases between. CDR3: CASSLPPFGEQYV. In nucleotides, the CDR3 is TGTGCCAGCAGCTTACCCCCCTTCGGCGAGCAGTACGTC.

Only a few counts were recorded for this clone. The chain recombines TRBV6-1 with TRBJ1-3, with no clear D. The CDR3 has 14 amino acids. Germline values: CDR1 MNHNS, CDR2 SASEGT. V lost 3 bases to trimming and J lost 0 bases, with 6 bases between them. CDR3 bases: TGTGCCAGCAGTGAGGCAGACTCTGGAAACACCATATATTTT. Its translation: CASSEADSGNTIYF.

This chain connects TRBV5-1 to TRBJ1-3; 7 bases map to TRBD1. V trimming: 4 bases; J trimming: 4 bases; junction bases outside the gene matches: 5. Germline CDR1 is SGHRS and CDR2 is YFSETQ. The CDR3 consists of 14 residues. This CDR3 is CASSPEGAGNTIYF. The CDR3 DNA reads TGCGCCAGCAGCCCGGAGGGGGCGGGAAACACCATATATTTT.

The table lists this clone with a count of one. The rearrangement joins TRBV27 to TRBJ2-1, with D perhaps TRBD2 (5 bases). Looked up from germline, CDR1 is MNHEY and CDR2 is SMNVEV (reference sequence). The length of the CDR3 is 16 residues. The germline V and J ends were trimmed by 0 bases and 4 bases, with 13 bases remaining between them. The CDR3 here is CASSLSPGKEYNEQFF. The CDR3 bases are TGTGCCAGCAGTTTATCGCCCGGGAAGGAGTACAATGAGCAGTTCTTC.

The CDR3 nucleotides read TGTGCCAGCAGCCACGGAGGGGACAGGGAGCTCCGCTACACCTTC. Its protein is CASSHGGDRELRYTF. The V call is TRBV16, the J call TRBJ1-2; 9 nucleotides line up with TRBD1. This CDR3 is built from 15 residues. The J segment lost 9 bases and the V segment lost 3 bases, leaving 11 bases of the junction unmatched. From germline, CDR1 is KGHSY and CDR2 FQNENV.

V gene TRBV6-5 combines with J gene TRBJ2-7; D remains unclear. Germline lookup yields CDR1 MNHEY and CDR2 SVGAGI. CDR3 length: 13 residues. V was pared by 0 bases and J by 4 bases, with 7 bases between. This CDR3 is CASSYSSDYEQYV. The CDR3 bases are TGTGCCAGCAGTTACTCATCAGATTACGAGCAGTACGTC.

The CDR3, as DNA: TGTGCCAGCAGTCACCCGCGAGGGGGCCGCACAGATACGCAGTATTTT. Residues: CASSHPRGGRTDTQYF. The chain is built from TRBV3-1 (or the pseudogene TRBV3-2) and TRBJ2-3, with 7 bases aligning to TRBD1. The germline V gene has CDR1 LGHDT and CDR2 YNNKEL (reference sequence). V shed 6 bases and J 1 base; nucleotides not matched to a gene: 10. CDR3 length equals 16 residues.

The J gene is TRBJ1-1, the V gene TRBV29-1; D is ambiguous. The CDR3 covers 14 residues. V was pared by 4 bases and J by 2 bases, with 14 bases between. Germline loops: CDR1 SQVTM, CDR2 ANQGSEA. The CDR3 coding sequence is TGCAGCGTTGGGTCGGGGATCCTTAACACTGAAGCTTTCTTT. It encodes CSVGSGILNTEAFF.

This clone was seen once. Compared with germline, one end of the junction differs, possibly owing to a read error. CDR3 region: CASSLGLSNNEQFF. The CDR3 nucleotides are TGTGCCAGCAGCCTCGGACTCTCCAACAATGAGCAGTTCTTC. The genes are TRBV11-3 and TRBJ2-1, with D maybe TRBD2 (5 bases). The V gene's germline CDR1 is SGHNT and CDR2 YENEEA. CDR3 length: 14 residues.

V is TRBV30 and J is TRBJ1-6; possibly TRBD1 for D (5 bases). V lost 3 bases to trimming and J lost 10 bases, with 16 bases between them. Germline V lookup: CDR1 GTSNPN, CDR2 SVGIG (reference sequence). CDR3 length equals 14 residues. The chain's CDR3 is CAWRSGGGWSPLHF. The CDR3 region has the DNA TGTGCCTGGAGAAGTGGGGGGGGATGGTCACCCCTCCACTTT.

The CDR3 loop reads CASSLASGRYTGELFF. CDR3 DNA: TGTGCCAGCAGCTTAGCTAGCGGGAGATACACCGGGGAGCTGTTTTTT. This chain uses TRBV7-9 with TRBJ2-2; 9 bases match TRBD2. The V gene's germline CDR1 is SEHNR and CDR2 FQNEAQ (reference sequence). This CDR3 contains 16 residues. V shed 0 bases and J 3 bases; nucleotides not matched to a gene: 2.

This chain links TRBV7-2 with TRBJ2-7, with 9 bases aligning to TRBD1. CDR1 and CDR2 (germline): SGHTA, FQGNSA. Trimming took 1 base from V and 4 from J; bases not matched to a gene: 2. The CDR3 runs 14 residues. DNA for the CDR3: TGTGCCAGCAGCTTAGGGGGACAGGGTTACGAGCAGTACGTC. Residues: CASSLGGQGYEQYV.

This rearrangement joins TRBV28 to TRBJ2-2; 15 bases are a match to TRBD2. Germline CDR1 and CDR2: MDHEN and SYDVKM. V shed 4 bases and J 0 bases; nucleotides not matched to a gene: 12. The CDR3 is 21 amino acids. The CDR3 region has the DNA TGTGCCAGCAGTTCCGTGTGGGGACTAGCGGGGGGTTTAGCGAACACCGGGGAGCTGTTTTTT. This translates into CASSSVWGLAGGLANTGELFF.

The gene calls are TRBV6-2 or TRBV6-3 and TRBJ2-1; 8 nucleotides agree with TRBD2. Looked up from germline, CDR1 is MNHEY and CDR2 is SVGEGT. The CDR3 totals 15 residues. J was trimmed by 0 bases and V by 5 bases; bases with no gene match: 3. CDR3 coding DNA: TGTGCCAGCAGTGCCGGGACTAGCTCCTACAATGAGCAGTTCTTC. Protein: CASSAGTSSYNEQFF.

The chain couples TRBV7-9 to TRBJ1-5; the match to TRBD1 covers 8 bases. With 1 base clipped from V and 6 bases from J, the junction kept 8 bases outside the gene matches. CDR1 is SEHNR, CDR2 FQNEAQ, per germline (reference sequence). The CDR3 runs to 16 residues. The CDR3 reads CASSLVGQGRPQPQHF. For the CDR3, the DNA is TGTGCCAGCAGCTTAGTCGGACAGGGTAGGCCTCAGCCCCAGCATTTT.

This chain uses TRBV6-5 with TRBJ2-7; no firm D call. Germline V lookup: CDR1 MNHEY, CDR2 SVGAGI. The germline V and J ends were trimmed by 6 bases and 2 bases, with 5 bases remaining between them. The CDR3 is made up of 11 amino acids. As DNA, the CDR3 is TGTGCCAGCAGCGCGGCCTACGAGCAGTACTTC. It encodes CASSAAYEQYF.

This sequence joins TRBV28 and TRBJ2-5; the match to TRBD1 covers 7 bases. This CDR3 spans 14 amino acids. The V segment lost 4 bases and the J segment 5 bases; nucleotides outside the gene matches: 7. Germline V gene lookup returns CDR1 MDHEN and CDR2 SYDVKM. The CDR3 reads CASSSSDRHETQYF. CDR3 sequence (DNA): TGTGCCAGCAGTTCCTCGGACAGGCATGAGACCCAGTACTTC.

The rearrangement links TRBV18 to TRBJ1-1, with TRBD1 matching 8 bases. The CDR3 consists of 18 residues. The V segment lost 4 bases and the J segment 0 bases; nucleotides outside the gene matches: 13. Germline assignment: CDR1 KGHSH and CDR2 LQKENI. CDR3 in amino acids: CASSLADQGARMNTEAFF. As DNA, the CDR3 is TGTGCCAGCTCACTTGCGGACCAGGGGGCCCGGATGAACACTGAAGCTTTCTTT.

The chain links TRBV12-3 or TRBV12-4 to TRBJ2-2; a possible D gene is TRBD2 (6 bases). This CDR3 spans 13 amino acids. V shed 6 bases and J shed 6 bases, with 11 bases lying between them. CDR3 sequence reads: CASRLGGSGELFF. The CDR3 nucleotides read TGTGCCAGCAGGCTCGGGGGTTCCGGGGAGCTGTTTTTT.

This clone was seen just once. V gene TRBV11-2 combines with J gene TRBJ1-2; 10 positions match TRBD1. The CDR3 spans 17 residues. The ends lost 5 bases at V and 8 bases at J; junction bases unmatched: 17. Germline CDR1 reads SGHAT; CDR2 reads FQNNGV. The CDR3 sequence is CASSRVDRGHLSGGYTF. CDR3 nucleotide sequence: TGTGCCAGCAGCCGGGTCGACAGGGGGCATCTTTCCGGGGGCTACACCTTC.

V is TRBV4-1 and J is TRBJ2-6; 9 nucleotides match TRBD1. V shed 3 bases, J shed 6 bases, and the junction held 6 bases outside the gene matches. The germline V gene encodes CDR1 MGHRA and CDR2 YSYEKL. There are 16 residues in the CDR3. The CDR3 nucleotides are TGCGCCAGCAGCCAGGGACAGGGAACTATGGCCAACGTCCTGACTTTC. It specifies CASSQGQGTMANVLTF.

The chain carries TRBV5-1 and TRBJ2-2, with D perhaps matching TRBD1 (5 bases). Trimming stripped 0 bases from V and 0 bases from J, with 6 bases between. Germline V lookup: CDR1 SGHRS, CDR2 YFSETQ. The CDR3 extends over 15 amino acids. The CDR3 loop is CASSLEGPNTGELFF. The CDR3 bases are TGCGCCAGCAGCTTGGAGGGGCCGAACACCGGGGAGCTGTTTTTT.

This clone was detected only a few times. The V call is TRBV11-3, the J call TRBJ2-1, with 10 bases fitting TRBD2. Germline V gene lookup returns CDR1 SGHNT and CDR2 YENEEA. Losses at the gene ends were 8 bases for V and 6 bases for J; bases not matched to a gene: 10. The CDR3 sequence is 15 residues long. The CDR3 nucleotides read TGTGCCAGCTACGAAGAGGCTAGCGGGAGCAATGAGCAGTTCTTC. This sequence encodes CASYEEASGSNEQFF.

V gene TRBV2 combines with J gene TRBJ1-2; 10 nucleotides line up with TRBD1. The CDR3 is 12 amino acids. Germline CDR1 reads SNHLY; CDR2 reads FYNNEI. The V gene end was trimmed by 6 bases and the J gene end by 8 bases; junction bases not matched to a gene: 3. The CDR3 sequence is CASSDRGQGYTF. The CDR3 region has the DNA TGTGCCAGCAGCGACAGGGGGCAAGGCTACACCTTC.

This CDR3 reads CASSDQAGLEKLFF. The CDR3 DNA sequence: TGTGCCAGTAGTGATCAGGCGGGGTTGGAAAAACTGTTTTTT. V gene TRBV19 combines with J gene TRBJ1-4; D remains unclear. Trimming cost V 5 bases and J 8 bases, with 15 bases left between them. The CDR3 length is 14 residues. CDR1 is LNHDA and CDR2 is SQIVND in the germline V gene (reference sequence).

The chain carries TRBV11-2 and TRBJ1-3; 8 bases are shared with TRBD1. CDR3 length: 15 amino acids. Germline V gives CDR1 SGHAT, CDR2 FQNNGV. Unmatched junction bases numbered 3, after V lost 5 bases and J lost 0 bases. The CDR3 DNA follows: TGTGCCAGCAGCCTACAGGGGGACTCTGGAAACACCATATATTTT. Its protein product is CASSLQGDSGNTIYF.

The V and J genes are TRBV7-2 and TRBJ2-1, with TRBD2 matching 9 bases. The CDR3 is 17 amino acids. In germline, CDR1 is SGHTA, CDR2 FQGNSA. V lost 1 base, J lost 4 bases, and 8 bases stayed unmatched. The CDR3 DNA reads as TGTGCCAGCAGCTTAGAAGCGGGAGGAACCCCGTACAATGAGCAGTTCTTC. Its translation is CASSLEAGGTPYNEQFF.

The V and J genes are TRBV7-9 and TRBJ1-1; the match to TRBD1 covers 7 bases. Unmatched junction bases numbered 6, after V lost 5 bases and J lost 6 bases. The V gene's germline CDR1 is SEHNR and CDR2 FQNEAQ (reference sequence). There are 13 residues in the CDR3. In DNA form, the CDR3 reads TGTGCCAGCAGCGTGGGGACAGAACCTGAAGCTTTCTTT. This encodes CASSVGTEPEAFF. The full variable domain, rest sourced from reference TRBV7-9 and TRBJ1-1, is DTGVSQNPRHKITKRGQNVTFRCDPISEHNRLYWYRQTLGQGPEFLTYFQNEAQLEKSRLLSDRFSAERPKGSFSTLEIQRTEQGDSAMYLCASSVGTEPEAFFGQGTRLTVV.

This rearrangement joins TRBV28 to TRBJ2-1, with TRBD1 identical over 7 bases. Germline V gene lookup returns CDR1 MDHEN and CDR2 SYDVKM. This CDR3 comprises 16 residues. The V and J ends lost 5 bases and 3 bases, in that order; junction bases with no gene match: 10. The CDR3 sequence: CASSGRQGPLYNEQFF. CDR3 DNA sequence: TGTGCCAGCAGTGGGCGACAGGGTCCCCTCTACAATGAGCAGTTCTTC.

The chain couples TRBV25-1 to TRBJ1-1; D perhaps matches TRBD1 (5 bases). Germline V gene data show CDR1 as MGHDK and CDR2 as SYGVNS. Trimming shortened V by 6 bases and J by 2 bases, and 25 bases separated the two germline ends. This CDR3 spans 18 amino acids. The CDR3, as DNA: TGTGCCAGCAGCCCCAGAATGAGGGTCGGGGGGAAAAACACTGAAGCTTTCTTT. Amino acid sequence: CASSPRMRVGGKNTEAFF.